Listed below are T cell receptor beta chains from one sample, sequenced in a study of blood T cell repertoires in COVID-19. The protocol was immunoSEQ multiplex PCR, while the TCRdb copy is restricted to in-frame clones and leaves out a portion. Here the sample spans approximately 300,000 clones, roughly 86% being singletons. The sequenced sample was peripheral blood. The receptors derive from a woman in her 30s with COVID-19, enrolled during active disease. Both conserved end residues are part of each CDR3. A D gene is named only where the DNA matches it firmly. The size entry is marked missing in some rows and otherwise reads once, few, many or a size class.

d_gene: -; j_gene: TRBJ2-1; abundance: -; v_gene: TRBV20-1; CDR3aa: CSASRTGSYNEQFF; CDR3nt: TGCAGTGCTAGTAGAACCGGCTCCTACAATGAGCAGTTCTTC
d_gene: TRBD1; j_gene: TRBJ2-1; abundance: -; v_gene: TRBV29-1; CDR3aa: CSAASGTGNYEQFF; CDR3nt: TGCAGCGCGGCATCCGGGACAGGTAACTATGAGCAGTTCTTC
d_gene: -; j_gene: TRBJ2-7; abundance: -; v_gene: TRBV7-8; CDR3aa: CASVRERDYEQYF; CDR3nt: TGTGCCAGCGTACGGGAGAGGGACTACGAGCAGTACTTC
d_gene: -; j_gene: TRBJ1-6; abundance: -; v_gene: TRBV27; CDR3aa: CASSRDSGNSPLHF; CDR3nt: TGTGCCAGCAGTAGAGACTCGGGGAATTCACCCCTCCACTTT
d_gene: -; j_gene: TRBJ1-2; abundance: few; v_gene: TRBV5-4; CDR3aa: CASSDTGTRRSSYTF; CDR3nt: TGTGCCAGCAGCGATACCGGGACACGGCGAAGTAGCTACACCTTC
d_gene: TRBD1; j_gene: TRBJ1-2; abundance: -; v_gene: TRBV6-5; CDR3aa: CASSRTGPYGYTF; CDR3nt: TGTGCCAGCAGTCGGACAGGGCCCTATGGCTACACCTTC
d_gene: TRBD1; j_gene: TRBJ2-1; abundance: once; v_gene: TRBV7-7; CDR3aa: CASSLRTGAGNEQFF; CDR3nt: TGTGCTAGCAGCTTAAGGACAGGGGCTGGGAATGAGCAGTTCTTC
d_gene: -; j_gene: TRBJ1-1; abundance: many; v_gene: TRBV5-1; CDR3aa: CASSLYLRGEGNTEAFF; CDR3nt: TGCGCCAGCAGCTTGTATTTGCGGGGCGAGGGGAACACTGAAGCTTTCTTT
d_gene: TRBD2; j_gene: TRBJ2-1; abundance: -; v_gene: TRBV5-8; CDR3aa: CASSFLAGVYNEQFF; CDR3nt: TGTGCCAGCAGCTTCCTAGCGGGAGTTTACAATGAGCAGTTCTTC
d_gene: -; j_gene: TRBJ2-7; abundance: -; v_gene: TRBV4-1; CDR3aa: CASSQEAQLRREQYF; CDR3nt: TGCGCCAGCAGCCAAGAAGCGCAGCTAAGGCGGGAGCAGTACTTC
d_gene: -; j_gene: TRBJ2-7; abundance: -; v_gene: TRBV3-1/TRBV3-2; CDR3aa: CASSPPGQSSYEQYF; CDR3nt: TGTGCCAGCAGCCCCCCCGGACAGAGCTCCTACGAGCAGTACTTC
d_gene: TRBD2; j_gene: TRBJ2-7; abundance: -; v_gene: TRBV7-9; CDR3aa: CASSSLVAGEQNEQYF; CDR3nt: TGTGCCAGCAGCTCATTGGTCGCGGGAGAGCAGAACGAGCAGTACTTC
d_gene: TRBD1; j_gene: TRBJ2-7; abundance: -; v_gene: TRBV15; CDR3aa: CATSRGRGRLDEQYF; CDR3nt: TGTGCCACCAGCAGGGGCAGGGGGAGACTGGACGAGCAGTACTTC
d_gene: TRBD2; j_gene: TRBJ2-2; abundance: -; v_gene: TRBV6-1; CDR3aa: CASSAIPSGSSYTGELFF; CDR3nt: TGTGCCAGCAGTGCCATACCTAGCGGGAGTTCGTACACCGGGGAGCTGTTTTTT
d_gene: -; j_gene: TRBJ2-3; abundance: -; v_gene: TRBV20-1; CDR3aa: CSATSTDTQYF; CDR3nt: TGCAGCGCCACTAGCACAGATACGCAGTATTTT
d_gene: -; j_gene: TRBJ1-5; abundance: -; v_gene: TRBV5-1; CDR3aa: CASPTQELNQPQHF; CDR3nt: TGCGCCAGTCCGACACAGGAGCTCAATCAGCCCCAGCATTTT
d_gene: TRBD1; j_gene: TRBJ2-1; abundance: -; v_gene: TRBV2; CDR3aa: CASSPGQGAFNEQFF; CDR3nt: TGTGCCAGCAGTCCTGGACAGGGGGCATTTAATGAGCAGTTCTTC
d_gene: -; j_gene: TRBJ1-5; abundance: -; v_gene: TRBV5-6; CDR3aa: CASSDGHSNQPQHF; CDR3nt: TGTGCCAGCAGCGACGGACATAGCAATCAGCCCCAGCATTTT
d_gene: TRBD1; j_gene: TRBJ1-2; abundance: -; v_gene: TRBV27; CDR3aa: CASSLTGDYGYTF; CDR3nt: TGTGCCAGCAGTCTCACAGGGGACTATGGCTACACCTTC
d_gene: -; j_gene: TRBJ2-6; abundance: -; v_gene: TRBV5-1; CDR3aa: CASSLSVSGANVLTF; CDR3nt: TGCGCCAGCAGCTTGAGCGTCTCTGGGGCCAACGTCCTGACTTTC
d_gene: TRBD2; j_gene: TRBJ2-5; abundance: -; v_gene: TRBV9; CDR3aa: CASSAGLAGGETQYF; CDR3nt: TGTGCCAGCAGCGCCGGACTAGCGGGAGGGGAGACCCAGTACTTC
d_gene: -; j_gene: TRBJ2-4; abundance: -; v_gene: TRBV6-5; CDR3aa: CASGYVGLAKNIQYF; CDR3nt: TGTGCCAGCGGTTACGTAGGACTAGCCAAAAACATTCAGTACTTC
d_gene: TRBD1; j_gene: TRBJ1-1; abundance: -; v_gene: TRBV12-3/TRBV12-4; CDR3aa: CASSQGVGTEAFF; CDR3nt: TGTGCCAGCAGTCAGGGGGTGGGGACTGAAGCTTTCTTT
d_gene: -; j_gene: TRBJ2-1; abundance: -; v_gene: TRBV6-4; CDR3aa: CASSDSEGVGNNEQFF; CDR3nt: TGTGCCAGCAGTGACTCGGAGGGAGTTGGCAACAATGAGCAGTTCTTC
d_gene: -; j_gene: TRBJ2-4; abundance: -; v_gene: TRBV15; CDR3aa: CATSRGQQLAKNIQYF; CDR3nt: TGTGCCACCAGCAGAGGACAACAACTAGCCAAAAACATTCAGTACTTC
d_gene: -; j_gene: TRBJ1-3; abundance: -; v_gene: TRBV3-1/TRBV3-2; CDR3aa: CASSQDATGGNTIYF; CDR3nt: TGTGCCAGCAGCCAAGATGCCACAGGGGGAAACACCATATATTTT
d_gene: -; j_gene: TRBJ2-7; abundance: -; v_gene: TRBV4-1; CDR3aa: CASSLRLNYEQYF; CDR3nt: TGCGCCAGCAGCCTCAGACTGAATTACGAGCAGTACTTC
d_gene: -; j_gene: TRBJ1-1; abundance: -; v_gene: TRBV5-4; CDR3aa: CASSEYPNRVPTEAFF; CDR3nt: TGTGCCAGCAGCGAGTACCCTAACAGGGTCCCAACTGAAGCTTTCTTT